The clone carrying this TCR beta chain was seen many times. Its cognate antigen is unknown. The CDR3 has 14 residues. Trimming removed 4 bases from V and 6 bases from J, with 14 bases in between. The entry originates in a study of cytomegalovirus exposure and HLA in healthy donors. Study-wide results and limits: Most likely, a cluster of highly shared sequence variants arose as a sequencing artifact.

The PCR made use of 60 Vbeta and 13 Jbeta primers. Sequenced by immunoSEQ multiplex PCR; TCRdb stores in-frame clones only, minus some. Of some 150,000 clones detected, approximately 80% appear once; the ten largest clones hold more than 10%. This TCR was recovered from a man between 25 and 39 years old in good health and CMV-seropositive. The sample taken for sequencing was PBMCs. The chain couples TRBV5-3 to TRBJ1-5, with D perhaps matching TRBD1 (5 bases). TRBV5-3 has ORF status, its function being uncertain. CDR3 protein: CARSPGWRGQPQHF. In nucleotides, the CDR3 is TGTGCCAGAAGCCCGGGTTGGAGGGGTCAGCCCCAGCATTTT.